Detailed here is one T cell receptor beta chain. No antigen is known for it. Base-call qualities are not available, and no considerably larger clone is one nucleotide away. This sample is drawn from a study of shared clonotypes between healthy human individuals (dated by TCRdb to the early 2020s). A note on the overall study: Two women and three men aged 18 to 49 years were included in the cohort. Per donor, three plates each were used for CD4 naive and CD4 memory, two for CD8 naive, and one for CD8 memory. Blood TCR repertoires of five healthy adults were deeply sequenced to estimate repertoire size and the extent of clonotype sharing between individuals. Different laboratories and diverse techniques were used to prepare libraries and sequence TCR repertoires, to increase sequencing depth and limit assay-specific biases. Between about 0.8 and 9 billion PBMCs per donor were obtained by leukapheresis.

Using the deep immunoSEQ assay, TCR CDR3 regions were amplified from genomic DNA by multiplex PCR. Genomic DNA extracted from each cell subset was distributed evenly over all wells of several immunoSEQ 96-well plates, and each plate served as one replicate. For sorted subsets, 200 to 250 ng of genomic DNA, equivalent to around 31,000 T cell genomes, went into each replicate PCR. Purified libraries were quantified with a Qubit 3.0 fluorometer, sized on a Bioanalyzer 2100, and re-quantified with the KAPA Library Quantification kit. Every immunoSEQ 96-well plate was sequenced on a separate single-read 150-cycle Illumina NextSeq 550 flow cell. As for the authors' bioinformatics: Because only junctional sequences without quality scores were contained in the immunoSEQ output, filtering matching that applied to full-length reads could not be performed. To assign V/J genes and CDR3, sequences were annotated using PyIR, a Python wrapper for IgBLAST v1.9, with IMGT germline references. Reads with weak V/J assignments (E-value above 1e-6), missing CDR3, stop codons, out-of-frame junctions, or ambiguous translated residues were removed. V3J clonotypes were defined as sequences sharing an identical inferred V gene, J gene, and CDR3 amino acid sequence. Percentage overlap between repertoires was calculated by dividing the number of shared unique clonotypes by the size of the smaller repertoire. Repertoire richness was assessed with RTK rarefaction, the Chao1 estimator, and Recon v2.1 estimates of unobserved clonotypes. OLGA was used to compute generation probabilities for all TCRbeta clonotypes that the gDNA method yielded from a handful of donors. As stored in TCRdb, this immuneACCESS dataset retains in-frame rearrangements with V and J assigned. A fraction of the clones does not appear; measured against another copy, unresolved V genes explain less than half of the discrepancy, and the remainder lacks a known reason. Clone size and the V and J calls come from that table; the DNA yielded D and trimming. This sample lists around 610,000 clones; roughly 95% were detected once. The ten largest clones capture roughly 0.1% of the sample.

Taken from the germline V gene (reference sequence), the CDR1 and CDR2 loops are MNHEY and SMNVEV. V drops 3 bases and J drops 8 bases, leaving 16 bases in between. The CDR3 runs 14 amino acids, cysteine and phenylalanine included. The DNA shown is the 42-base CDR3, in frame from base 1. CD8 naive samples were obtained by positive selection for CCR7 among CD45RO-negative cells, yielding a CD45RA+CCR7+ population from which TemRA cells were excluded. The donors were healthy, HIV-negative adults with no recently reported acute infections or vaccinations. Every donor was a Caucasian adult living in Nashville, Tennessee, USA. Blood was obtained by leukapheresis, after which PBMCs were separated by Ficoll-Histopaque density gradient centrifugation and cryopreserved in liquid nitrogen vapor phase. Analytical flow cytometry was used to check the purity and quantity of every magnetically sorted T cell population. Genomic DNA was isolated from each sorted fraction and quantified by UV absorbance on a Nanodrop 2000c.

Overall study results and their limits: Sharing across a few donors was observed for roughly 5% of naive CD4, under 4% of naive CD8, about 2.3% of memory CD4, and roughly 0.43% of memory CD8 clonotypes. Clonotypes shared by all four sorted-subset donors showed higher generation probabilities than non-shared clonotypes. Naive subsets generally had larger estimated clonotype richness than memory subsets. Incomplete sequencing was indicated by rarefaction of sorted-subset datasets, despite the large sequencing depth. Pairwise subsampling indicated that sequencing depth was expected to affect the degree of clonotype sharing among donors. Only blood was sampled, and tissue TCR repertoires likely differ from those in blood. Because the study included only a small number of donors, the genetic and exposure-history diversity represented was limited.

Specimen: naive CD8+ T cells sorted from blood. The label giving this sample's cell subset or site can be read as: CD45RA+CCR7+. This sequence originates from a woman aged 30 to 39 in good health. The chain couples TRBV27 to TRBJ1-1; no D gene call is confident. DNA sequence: TGTGCCAGCAGTTTTGGAGGGCGTCGGAACGAAGCTTTCTTT. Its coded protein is CASSFGGRRNEAFF.